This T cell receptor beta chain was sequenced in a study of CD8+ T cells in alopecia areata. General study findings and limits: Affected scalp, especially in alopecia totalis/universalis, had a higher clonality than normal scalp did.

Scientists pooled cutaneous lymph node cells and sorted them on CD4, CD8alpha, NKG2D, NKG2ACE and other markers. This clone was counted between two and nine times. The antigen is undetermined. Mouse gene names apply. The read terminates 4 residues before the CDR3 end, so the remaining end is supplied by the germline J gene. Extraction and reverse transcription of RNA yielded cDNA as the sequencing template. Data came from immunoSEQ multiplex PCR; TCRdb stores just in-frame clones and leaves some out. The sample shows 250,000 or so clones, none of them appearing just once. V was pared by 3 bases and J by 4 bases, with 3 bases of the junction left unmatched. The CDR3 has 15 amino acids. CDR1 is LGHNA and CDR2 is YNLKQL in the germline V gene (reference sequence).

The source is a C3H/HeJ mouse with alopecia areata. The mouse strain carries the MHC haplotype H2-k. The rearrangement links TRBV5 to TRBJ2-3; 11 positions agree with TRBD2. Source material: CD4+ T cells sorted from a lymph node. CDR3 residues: CASSHGLGGTETLYF. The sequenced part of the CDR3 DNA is TGTGCCAGCAGCCACGGACTGGGGGGAACAGAA.